These 11 T cell receptor beta chains were all obtained from the same sample, sequenced in a study of T cells in Graves' hyperthyroidism and ophthalmopathy. TCR beta CDR3 sequences were amplified from RNA transcripts. An initial round of RT-PCR targeting the TCR CDR3 relied on the HTBI primer set. TCRdb analysed the multiplex PCR reads with MiXCR anew, one entry per CDR3 protein. The sample yields 200,000 or so distinct CDR3 sequences, around a sixth seen once. Material: blood. The source of these receptors is a woman in her forties or fifties with Graves' hyperthyroidism.

This clonotype showed up just a few times. The gene calls are TRBV11-2 and TRBJ2-1, with D perhaps matching TRBD1 (5 bases). This CDR3 has 21 amino acids. V lost 0 bases and J lost 3, with 27 bases in between. The germline V gene encodes CDR1 SGHAT and CDR2 FQNNGV. The CDR3 DNA reads TGTGCCAGCAGCTTAGAAGGGGTTTGGGGTTCCCGTTCCGCGATCTACAATGAGCAGTTCTTC. Its protein is CASSLEGVWGSRSAIYNEQFF.

This clonotype came up many times. The CDR3 here is CATSRTTPQGDTQYF. As DNA, the CDR3 is TGTGCCACCAGCAGAACAACCCCTCAGGGGGATACGCAGTATTTT. This sequence joins TRBV15 and TRBJ2-3, with D perhaps matching TRBD1 (6 bases). Trimming removed 2 bases from V and 6 bases from J, with 15 bases in between. The CDR3 contains 15 residues. Germline-derived CDR1 and CDR2 are LNHNV and YYDKDF (reference sequence).

This clonotype was seen more than once but under ten times. V usage is TRBV6-2 or TRBV6-3 and J usage is TRBJ1-1; the D gene is possibly TRBD1 (6 bases). CDR1 and CDR2 (germline): MNHEY, SVGEGT. CDR3 length equals 14 residues. V gave up 7 bases and J gave up 1 base, with 13 bases separating them. The CDR3 DNA reads TGTGCCAGCAAGTTAGGGGGAGCGAACACTGAAGCTTTCTTT. It translates to CASKLGGANTEAFF.

The chain combines TRBV5-1 with TRBJ2-7, with D perhaps matching TRBD2 (5 bases). Trimming removed 6 bases at V and 2 bases at J, with 12 bases between. Germline loops: CDR1 SGHRS, CDR2 YFSETQ. The CDR3 is 13 amino acids. The CDR3 sequence is CASKVEGTYEQYF. CDR3 nucleotide sequence: TGCGCCAGCAAGGTCGAGGGCACCTACGAGCAGTACTTC.

The chain has TRBV13 and TRBJ2-1, with TRBD2 matching over 7 bases. Germline V gene sequence: CDR1 PRHDT, CDR2 FYEKMQ (reference sequence). The ends lost 5 bases at V and 4 bases at J; junction bases unmatched: 11. The CDR3 is 16 amino acids. CDR3 residues: CASSPLRGRGYNEQFF. CDR3 in DNA: TGTGCCAGCAGCCCATTACGGGGGAGGGGATACAATGAGCAGTTCTTC. Full variable domain (remainder filled in from reference TRBV13 and TRBJ2-1): AAGVIQSPRHLIKEKRETATLKCYPIPRHDTVYWYQQGPGQDPQFLISFYEKMQSDKGSIPDRFSAQQFSDYHSELNMSSLELGDSALYFCASSPLRGRGYNEQFFGPGTRLTVL.

The gene calls are TRBV20-1 and TRBJ2-7, with TRBD2 identical over 11 bases. V was pared by 4 bases and J by 4 bases, with 6 bases of the junction left unmatched. CDR3 length: 14 amino acids. Germline CDR1 DFQATT, CDR2 SNEGSKA (reference sequence). The CDR3 DNA reads as TGCAGTGCTAAACTAGCGGGAGAGTCTTACGAGCAGTACTTC. Encoded protein: CSAKLAGESYEQYF.

This clonotype showed up many times. The genes are TRBV3-1 and TRBJ2-7, with D perhaps matching TRBD2 (5 bases). V shed 1 base and J shed 3 bases, with 7 bases lying between them. Germline lookup yields CDR1 LGHDT and CDR2 YNNKEL (reference sequence). This CDR3 region has 13 residues. CDR3 DNA: TGTGCCAGCAGCCAAGGAGGGCTCTACGAGCAGTACTTC. Translated: CASSQGGLYEQYF.

Ten or more counts support this clonotype. The rearrangement links TRBV27 to TRBJ2-1; D perhaps matches TRBD2 (6 bases). The CDR3 extends over 15 amino acids. Between the trimmed V and J ends, which lost 0 bases and 7 bases, there was a span of 13 bases. Germline V gene sequence: CDR1 MNHEY, CDR2 SMNVEV (reference sequence). In DNA, the CDR3 is TGTGCCAGCAGTTTATCCGTTTCGGGGGATAATGAGCAGTTCTTC. This sequence encodes CASSLSVSGDNEQFF.

This clonotype was seen a handful of times. The J gene is TRBJ2-5, the V gene TRBV25-1, with 8 bases identical to TRBD2. Losses at the gene ends were 2 bases for V and 6 bases for J; bases not matched to a gene: 17. Germline V CDR1 and CDR2: MGHDK, SYGVNS. This CDR3 spans 18 amino acids. The DNA of the CDR3 is TGTGCCAGCAGTGAACCCCCTCCCGGGGGGGGAATTGCTAAGACCCAGTACTTC. It yields the protein CASSEPPPGGGIAKTQYF.

This clonotype occurred a few times. This chain links TRBV7-2 with TRBJ1-3; no definite D call. The V end lost 1 base, the J end lost 4 bases, and 5 bases lay between the germline ends. Germline V gives CDR1 SGHTA, CDR2 FQGNSA. The CDR3 is made up of 13 amino acids. The CDR3 nucleotides read TGTGCCAGCAGCTTAGAGTGGGGAAACACCATATATTTT. Translated, it gives CASSLEWGNTIYF.

This clonotype was counted many times. This chain connects TRBV5-1 to TRBJ1-2; 7 positions agree with TRBD1. Germline V gives CDR1 SGHRS, CDR2 YFSETQ. The CDR3 sequence is 15 residues long. J lost 0 bases, V lost 0 bases, and 2 bases had no gene match. CDR3 coding DNA: TGCGCCAGCAGCTTGGGGACAGGAACTAACTATGGCTACACCTTC. This codes for CASSLGTGTNYGYTF.